The text below deals with one TCR beta chain. TCRdb analysed the RT-PCR reads with MiXCR anew, one entry per CDR3 protein. The profile covers 390,000 or so distinct CDR3 sequences, with about a sixth appearing a single time and 6% to 8% taken by the ten largest. This specimen belongs to a study of patients and donors after allogeneic stem cell transplantation. Losses at the gene ends were 5 bases for V and 4 bases for J; bases not matched to a gene: 3. The CDR3 is 13 amino acids. The sample taken for sequencing was blood, either unsorted or a sorted T cell fraction (not recorded which). This TCR derives from a human donor who was either an allogeneic HSCT recipient or a stem cell or donor lymphocyte infusion donor (not recorded which). It is not recorded whose cells these are; they may come from a transplant donor. The chain uses TRBV12-3 or TRBV12-4 and TRBJ2-3; 7 positions agree with TRBD1. CDR3 residues: CASSNRGSDTQYF. For the CDR3, the DNA is TGTGCCAGCAGTAACAGGGGATCAGATACGCAGTATTTT.